Shown below are 26 T cell receptor beta chains from a single sample sequenced in a study of blood T cell repertoires in COVID-19. Assay: immunoSEQ multiplex PCR; the TCRdb copy retains only in-frame clones and omits some. The sample shows more than 200,000 clones, over 75% of them seen only once. Sequencing was carried out using PBMCs or T cells enriched from blood (not recorded which). The receptors derive from a man aged 25-40 years with acute COVID-19.

The chain recombines TRBV7-6 with TRBJ1-3; D is undetermined. CDR3 length equals 19 residues. V lost 1 base and J 0 bases, leaving 19 bases between the germline ends. CDR1 SGHVS and CDR2 FNYEAQ come from the germline V gene. CDR3 in DNA: TGTGCCAGCAGCTTAGGGTCCGCCACGGGAACAAACTCTGGAAACACCATATATTTT. Its protein is CASSLGSATGTNSGNTIYF.

The rearrangement uses TRBV5-1 and TRBJ2-7, with D possibly being TRBD1 (6 bases). Between the trimmed V and J ends, which lost 4 bases and 4 bases, there was a span of 12 bases. CDR1 is SGHRS, CDR2 YFSETQ, per germline. There are 13 residues in the CDR3. In nucleotides, the CDR3 is TGCGCCAGCAGCAACCCACAGGGATACGAGCAGTACTTC. This translates into CASSNPQGYEQYF.

The CDR3 protein is CASSKQGAPGNQPQHF. Written as DNA, the CDR3 is TGTGCCAGCAGCAAACAGGGGGCGCCGGGCAATCAGCCCCAGCATTTT. The V call is TRBV7-9, the J call TRBJ1-5; 9 bases line up with TRBD1. The CDR3 runs to 16 residues. The germline gives CDR1 SEHNR, CDR2 FQNEAQ (reference sequence). V dropped 5 bases and J dropped 2; count of bases not matched to a gene: 7.

The CDR3 coding sequence is TGTGCCAGCAGTGATAGGGGCAGGGGCCACGAGCAGTACTTC. Protein sequence: CASSDRGRGHEQYF. This sequence joins TRBV2 and TRBJ2-7, with D perhaps matching TRBD1 (6 bases). Trimming left V 3 bases short and J 5 bases short, with 14 bases between. The CDR3 runs to 14 residues. Germline CDR1 reads SNHLY; CDR2 reads FYNNEI.

The chain uses TRBV6-1 and TRBJ2-3, with 10 bases lining up with TRBD2. Trimming cost V 4 bases and J 2 bases; bases outside gene matches: 6. In germline, CDR1 is MNHNS, CDR2 SASEGT. This CDR3 comprises 16 residues. This chain's CDR3 is CASSVSSGGVTDTQYF. CDR3 DNA: TGTGCCAGCAGTGTGTCAAGCGGGGGGGTCACAGATACGCAGTATTTT.

The chain carries TRBV12-3 or TRBV12-4 and TRBJ2-7; a possible D gene is TRBD1 (5 bases). The CDR3 extends over 12 amino acids. Trimming took 5 bases from V and 6 from J, leaving 11 bases between them. The DNA for the CDR3 is TGTGCCAGCAGTCTCAGGGTCGGCGAGCAGTACTTC. Amino acid sequence: CASSLRVGEQYF.

This clone came up a few times. This sequence joins TRBV5-1 and TRBJ2-7; 8 positions agree with TRBD1. CDR1 and CDR2 (germline): SGHRS, YFSETQ. V was pared by 0 bases and J by 4 bases, with 6 bases of the junction left unmatched. This CDR3 is built from 15 residues. CDR3 nucleotides: TGCGCCAGCAGCTTGGCAGGACAGGGTATGTACGAGCAGTACTTC. Translated, it gives CASSLAGQGMYEQYF.

The chain carries TRBV5-1 and TRBJ1-1; D remains unclear. The length of the CDR3 is 15 residues. Germline CDR1 and CDR2: SGHRS and YFSETQ. V was clipped by 5 bases and J by 0 bases, with 14 bases between them. The CDR3 DNA sequence: TGCGCCAGCAGGGGAAAGGACTCCTTGAACACTGAAGCTTTCTTT. Amino acids: CASRGKDSLNTEAFF.

The chain combines TRBV9 with TRBJ1-1, with TRBD1 identical over 8 bases. Germline V gives CDR1 SGDLS, CDR2 YYNGEE. This CDR3 comprises 17 residues. Trimming cost V 0 bases and J 4 bases; bases outside gene matches: 11. CDR3 residues: CASSVDRDRRRGTEAFF. CDR3 in DNA: TGTGCCAGCAGCGTAGACAGGGACAGGAGAAGGGGCACTGAAGCTTTCTTT.

The chain has TRBV2 and TRBJ1-6; TRBD1 matches at 10 bases. Germline V gene sequence: CDR1 SNHLY, CDR2 FYNNEI. Losses at the gene ends were 7 bases for V and 0 bases for J; bases not matched to a gene: 6. The CDR3 contains 17 residues. CDR3 sequence: CASMGQGRSSYNSPLHF. CDR3 nucleotides: TGTGCCAGCATGGGACAGGGGAGGAGCTCCTATAATTCACCCCTCCACTTT.

The chain carries TRBV19 and TRBJ1-5, with TRBD1 as a possible D gene (6 bases). The CDR3 sequence is 16 residues long. V was trimmed by 3 bases and J by 2 bases, leaving 14 bases between them. Germline values: CDR1 LNHDA, CDR2 SQIVND (reference sequence). As DNA, the CDR3 is TGTGCCAGTAGTATCACAGGGACCCGTGGCAATCAGCCCCAGCATTTT. This translates into CASSITGTRGNQPQHF. Supplemented by reference TRBV19 and TRBJ1-5, the full variable domain reads DGGITQSPKYLFRKEGQNVTLSCEQNLNHDAMYWYRQDPGQGLRLIYYSQIVNDFQKGDIAEGYSVSREKKESFPLTVTSAQKNPTAFYLCASSITGTRGNQPQHFGDGTRLSIL.

The gene calls are TRBV27 and TRBJ1-1; D ambiguous. Germline CDR1 and CDR2: MNHEY and SMNVEV (reference sequence). CDR3 length equals 13 residues. Trimming left V 8 bases short and J 1 base short, with 11 bases between. This chain's CDR3 is CASRPSGNTEAFF. CDR3 DNA sequence: TGTGCCAGCCGGCCCTCGGGGAACACTGAAGCTTTCTTT.

The chain's CDR3 is CASSPKQGSEAFF. The CDR3 DNA follows: TGTGCCAGCTCACCAAAACAGGGGTCTGAAGCTTTCTTT. The rearrangement links TRBV18 to TRBJ1-1; TRBD1 agrees at 7 bases. Losses at the gene ends were 2 bases for V and 6 bases for J; bases not matched to a gene: 3. In germline, CDR1 is KGHSH, CDR2 LQKENI. The CDR3 consists of 13 residues. Supplemented by reference TRBV18 and TRBJ1-1, the full variable domain reads NAGVMQNPRHLVRRRGQEARLRCSPMKGHSHVYWYRQLPEEGLKFMVYLQKENIIDESGMPKERFSAEFPKEGPSILRIQQVVRGDSAAYFCASSPKQGSEAFFGQGTRLTVV.

The gene calls are TRBV30 and TRBJ1-2; D is ambiguous. V lost 2 bases and J 5 bases, leaving 9 bases between the germline ends. Germline CDR1 GTSNPN, CDR2 SVGIG (reference sequence). This CDR3 region has 12 residues. As DNA, the CDR3 is TGTGCCTGGAGTCTCCCGGGGTATGGCTACACCTTC. Its protein is CAWSLPGYGYTF.

This clone has just one count. The chain is built from TRBV5-6 and TRBJ1-1, with D unclear. The CDR3 contains 11 residues. Deletions cut 7 bases from V and 5 bases from J, with 9 bases between. Germline V CDR1 and CDR2: SGHDT, YYEEEE. For the CDR3, the DNA is TGTGCCAGCGAACGAGATACTGAAGCTTTCTTT. Protein sequence: CASERDTEAFF.

V usage is TRBV6-1 and J usage is TRBJ1-6; 9 nucleotides agree with TRBD1. This CDR3 contains 15 residues. The V gene end was trimmed by 2 bases and the J gene end by 10 bases; junction bases not matched to a gene: 6. Germline loops: CDR1 MNHNS, CDR2 SASEGT. For the CDR3, the DNA is TGTGCCAGCAGTGAAACGGGACAGGGTAGATCACCCCTCCACTTT. This encodes CASSETGQGRSPLHF.

The chain uses TRBV18 and TRBJ2-7; 7 positions match TRBD1. The germline CDR1 and CDR2 sequences are KGHSH and LQKENI. The V gene end was trimmed by 3 bases and the J gene end by 7 bases; junction bases not matched to a gene: 6. This CDR3 has 13 amino acids. The DNA of the CDR3 is TGTGCCAGCTCACCCGACAGGGCCAGGGAGCAGTACTTC. Encoded protein: CASSPDRAREQYF.

The chain employs TRBV14 and TRBJ1-5; D remains unclear. V was pared by 3 bases and J by 0 bases, with 15 bases between. Germline lookup yields CDR1 SGHDN and CDR2 FVKESK. The CDR3 has 17 amino acids. CDR3 sequence: CASSHAAILLSNQPQHF. Written as DNA, the CDR3 is TGTGCCAGCAGCCACGCGGCAATTCTGCTTAGCAATCAGCCCCAGCATTTT.

This clone turned up a few times. The rearrangement uses TRBV3-1 (or the pseudogene TRBV3-2) and TRBJ2-3; possibly TRBD2 for D (7 bases). Trimming took 4 bases from V and 4 from J, leaving 15 bases between them. CDR1 is LGHDT, CDR2 YNNKEL, per germline (reference sequence). CDR3 size: 15 residues. CDR3 sequence reads: CASSPPSGGADTQYF. CDR3 nucleotides: TGTGCCAGCAGCCCCCCCTCGGGGGGCGCAGATACGCAGTATTTT.

This clone was seen a handful of times. This sequence joins TRBV18 and TRBJ1-5; maybe TRBD1 (6 bases). Trimming stripped 3 bases from V and 1 base from J, with 16 bases between. The CDR3 runs 17 residues. CDR1 and CDR2 from the germline V gene are KGHSH and LQKENI. CDR3 in amino acids: CASSPSQGLVSNQPQHF. The CDR3 nucleotides are TGTGCCAGCTCACCGTCACAGGGTCTTGTAAGCAATCAGCCCCAGCATTTT.

The chain uses TRBV5-1 and TRBJ1-4; 7 nucleotides align to TRBD1. This CDR3 spans 15 amino acids. With V trimmed by 4 bases and J by 7 bases, 10 bases remained unmatched. Germline lookup yields CDR1 SGHRS and CDR2 YFSETQ. The CDR3 bases are TGCGCCAGCAGCGTTAGACAGGGTTCTATTGAAAAACTGTTTTTT. It codes for CASSVRQGSIEKLFF.

This clone was recorded at least ten times. The V call is TRBV3-1 (or the pseudogene TRBV3-2), the J call TRBJ2-3, with D unclear. The CDR3 contains 16 residues. Per germline, CDR1 LGHDT and CDR2 YNNKEL (reference sequence). Between the trimmed V and J ends, which lost 1 base and 2 bases, there was a span of 13 bases. The CDR3 coding sequence is TGTGCCAGCAGCCAAGGTCGGTCGCGGCTCACAGATACGCAGTATTTT. This gives the protein CASSQGRSRLTDTQYF.

This chain connects TRBV10-2 to TRBJ2-7, with D perhaps matching TRBD1 (6 bases). V lost 7 bases to trimming and J lost 0 bases, with 13 bases between them. Per germline, CDR1 WSHSY and CDR2 SAAADI. The CDR3 is 14 amino acids. The CDR3 loop is CASNEQGSSYEQYF. In DNA, the CDR3 is TGCGCCAGCAACGAACAGGGAAGCTCCTACGAGCAGTACTTC.

V and J are TRBV20-1 and TRBJ2-1; 13 positions match TRBD2. The junction had 4 bases not matched to a gene; V was cut back by 3 bases and J by 5 bases. The CDR3 is 15 residues long. From germline, CDR1 is DFQATT and CDR2 SNEGSKA (reference sequence). CDR3 amino acids: CSASETSGGNNEQFF. The CDR3 nucleotides are TGCAGTGCTAGTGAGACTAGCGGGGGGAACAATGAGCAGTTCTTC.

The chain joins TRBV6-4 to TRBJ1-1, with D unclear. CDR1 is MRHNA and CDR2 is SNTAGT in the germline V gene. Trimming pared 0 bases from V and 5 bases from J, leaving 7 bases between. The CDR3 extends over 13 amino acids. The chain's CDR3 is CASSDSGNTEAFF. The CDR3 DNA sequence: TGTGCCAGCAGTGACTCCGGGAATACTGAAGCTTTCTTT.

The chain couples TRBV2 to TRBJ2-5; the match to TRBD2 covers 8 bases. V lost 8 bases, J lost 1 base, and 9 bases stayed unmatched. This CDR3 region has 15 residues. Germline V gene lookup returns CDR1 SNHLY and CDR2 FYNNEI. Here the CDR3 DNA reads TGTGCCAGCCGGATTAGCGGGGTCCCCCAAGAGACCCAGTACTTC. As protein: CASRISGVPQETQYF.